This T cell receptor (beta chain) is drawn from a study of control samples from healthy donors and cancer patients. Only in-frame clones appear in the TCRdb table, and some are missing; sequencing was by immunoSEQ multiplex PCR. The sample includes 85,000 to 100,000 clones, more than 80% seen only once; the top ten take 8% to 9.5%. From germline, CDR1 is SGHRS and CDR2 YFSETQ. The trim removed 4 bases at V and 7 bases at J, leaving 7 bases unmatched. This CDR3 spans 15 amino acids. This TCR was sampled from a man aged 18 to 30 in good health. Sequences were obtained from blood. The chain couples TRBV5-1 to TRBJ2-2; 10 nucleotides match TRBD1. Here the CDR3 reads CASSPGTGESGELFF. CDR3 in DNA: TGCGCCAGCAGCCCCGGGACAGGGGAGAGCGGGGAGCTGTTTTTT.